Ten or more counts support the clone carrying this T cell receptor beta chain. The TCRbeta library incorporated unique molecular identifiers. From the PCR reads, TCRdb called clonotypes with MiXCR, one entry per CDR3 protein. The sample carries some 240,000 distinct CDR3 sequences, about 11% recorded once. The sample is drawn from a study of T-cell reconstitution after alpha-beta-depleted transplantation in children. The CDR3 is made up of 15 amino acids. The ends were cut back, 0 bases at V and 1 base at J, with 9 bases in the middle. Germline assignment: CDR1 SGHRS and CDR2 YFSETQ. The sequencing here drew on PBMCs from the stem cell graft donor, taken from the stem cell graft. The sequence was collected from a human donor who donated a stem cell graft to a child with acute lymphoblastic leukemia. The chain is built from TRBV5-1 and TRBJ2-3; D remains ambiguous. The CDR3 loop reads CASSLERVGTDTQYF. The CDR3 DNA reads as TGCGCCAGCAGCTTGGAACGGGTTGGCACAGATACGCAGTATTTT.